This entry lists 3 T cell receptor beta chains sequenced from one sample in a study of identical twins. TCRdb processed the 5' RACE reads anew with MiXCR; each CDR3 protein has one entry. The table includes around 1.7 million distinct CDR3 sequences, 32% detected once. Source material: cord blood. Source of these receptors: a newborn girl in good health.

The genes are TRBV20-1 and TRBJ1-4, with D possibly being TRBD1 (6 bases). In germline, CDR1 is DFQATT, CDR2 SNEGSKA (reference sequence). There are 13 residues in the CDR3. V lost 5 bases, J lost 6 bases, and 13 bases lay in between. The DNA of the CDR3 is TGCAGTGCTTGGACAGTGGGTGATGAAAAACTGTTTTTT. It codes for CSAWTVGDEKLFF.

This sequence joins TRBV7-2 and TRBJ2-3; 12 bases agree with TRBD2. Germline V lookup: CDR1 SGHTA, CDR2 FQGNSA. The V and J ends lost 0 bases and 4 bases, in that order; junction bases with no gene match: 11. The CDR3 is 19 amino acids. This chain's CDR3 is CASSLALLAGGKWADTQYF. The DNA for the CDR3 is TGTGCCAGCAGCTTAGCGTTACTAGCGGGAGGAAAGTGGGCAGATACGCAGTATTTT.

V gene TRBV5-1 combines with J gene TRBJ1-4, with D unresolved. The CDR3 is 15 amino acids. Germline-derived CDR1 and CDR2 are SGHRS and YFSETQ. The germline V and J ends were trimmed by 0 bases and 7 bases, with 13 bases remaining between them. The CDR3 reads CASSLARIVGEKLFF. The CDR3 DNA reads as TGCGCCAGCAGCTTGGCACGGATCGTTGGTGAAAAACTGTTTTTT.